These 30 T cell receptor beta chains originate from one sample sequenced in a study of blood T cell repertoires in COVID-19. Clones were sequenced by immunoSEQ multiplex PCR, and TCRdb holds only the in-frame ones, with some missing. The sample yields over 80,000 clones, 80% seen once. The specimen sequenced was peripheral blood. Source of these receptors: a woman aged 65 to 85 with acute or convalescent COVID-19.

V is TRBV6-4 and J is TRBJ2-2; D may be TRBD1 (6 bases). Germline-derived CDR1 and CDR2 are MRHNA and SNTAGT. The CDR3 is 14 amino acids. With 3 bases removed from V and 5 bases from J, the gap between germline ends came to 10 bases. The CDR3 nucleotides read TGTGCCAGCAGTGAACAGGGCTCAACCGGGGAGCTGTTTTTT. This translates into CASSEQGSTGELFF.

V and J are TRBV10-2 and TRBJ2-7, with 7 bases fitting TRBD1. With 6 bases clipped from V and 5 bases from J, the junction kept 4 bases outside the gene matches. Germline-derived CDR1 and CDR2 are WSHSY and SAAADI. CDR3 length equals 12 residues. This CDR3 is CASSPQGDEQYF. In DNA, the CDR3 is TGCGCCAGCAGCCCCCAGGGGGACGAGCAGTACTTC.

The V gene is TRBV5-1, the J gene TRBJ2-7, with D perhaps matching TRBD2 (6 bases). V was shortened by 4 bases and J by 3 bases, with 17 bases between the two germline ends. Germline V CDR1 and CDR2: SGHRS, YFSETQ. The CDR3 has 15 residues. CDR3 sequence: CASSALETSIYEQYF. DNA for the CDR3: TGCGCCAGCAGCGCGCTTGAGACTAGTATCTACGAGCAGTACTTC.

This clone appeared once. The V and J genes are TRBV3-1 (or the pseudogene TRBV3-2) and TRBJ2-3; 10 bases are shared with TRBD2. The CDR3 loop spans 16 amino acids. Germline V gene data show CDR1 as LGHDT and CDR2 as YNNKEL (reference sequence). Trimming removed 5 bases from V and 2 bases from J; junction bases left unmatched: 7. The CDR3 loop is CASSSGLAIHTDTQYF. CDR3 nucleotides: TGTGCCAGCAGCTCGGGACTAGCGATTCACACAGATACGCAGTATTTT.

The chain employs TRBV5-1 and TRBJ2-7, with D possibly matching TRBD2 (6 bases). Per germline, CDR1 SGHRS and CDR2 YFSETQ. Trimming removed 4 bases at V and 6 bases at J, with 14 bases between. The CDR3 length is 13 residues. The CDR3 region is CASSRGDSLEQYF. CDR3 DNA: TGCGCCAGCAGCCGCGGGGACTCTCTCGAGCAGTACTTC.

The gene calls are TRBV5-1 and TRBJ2-3, with a tentative D call TRBD2 (6 bases). Deletions cut 3 bases from V and 0 bases from J, with 11 bases between. This CDR3 is built from 15 residues. Germline V lookup: CDR1 SGHRS, CDR2 YFSETQ. CDR3 in amino acids: CASSWAGTSTDTQYF. In DNA, the CDR3 is TGCGCCAGCAGCTGGGCCGGGACTAGCACAGATACGCAGTATTTT.

The rearrangement uses TRBV28 and TRBJ1-2; no clear D gene. V dropped 5 bases and J dropped 7 bases, with 20 bases sitting between them. Germline assignment: CDR1 MDHEN and CDR2 SYDVKM. The CDR3 consists of 15 residues. Here the CDR3 DNA reads TGTGCCAGCAGTCTCCCTGGCGGTAACCTGGCTGGCTACACCTTC. It encodes CASSLPGGNLAGYTF.

This chain uses TRBV7-2 with TRBJ2-7; D is ambiguous. CDR3 length: 12 residues. Trimming pared 1 base from V and 3 bases from J, leaving 4 bases between. The V gene's germline CDR1 is SGHTA and CDR2 FQGNSA. The CDR3 DNA reads TGTGCCAGCAGCTTAGTCGGCTACGAGCAGTACTTC. Translated, it gives CASSLVGYEQYF. Supplemented by reference TRBV7-2 and TRBJ2-7, the full variable domain reads GAGVSQSPSNKVTEKGKDVELRCDPISGHTALYWYRQSLGQGLEFLIYFQGNSAPDKSGLPSDRFSAERTGGSVSTLTIQRTQQEDSAVYLCASSLVGYEQYFGPGTRLTVT.

The chain is built from TRBV3-1 (or the pseudogene TRBV3-2) and TRBJ2-1, with D perhaps TRBD2 (6 bases). This CDR3 is built from 13 residues. The V end lost 4 bases, the J end lost 10 bases, and 14 bases lay between the germline ends. Germline assignment: CDR1 LGHDT and CDR2 YNNKEL (reference sequence). The CDR3 nucleotides read TGTGCCAGCAGCCGGGGCGGGATGCGGGAGCAGTTCTTC. Its translation: CASSRGGMREQFF.

This sequence joins TRBV28 and TRBJ2-1; TRBD1 matches at 8 bases. Germline lookup yields CDR1 MDHEN and CDR2 SYDVKM. The V segment lost 5 bases and the J segment 5 bases; nucleotides outside the gene matches: 14. The CDR3 covers 17 residues. The DNA for the CDR3 is TGTGCCAGCAGTATCCTCCGGACAGGGAAAGGGCACAATGAGCAGTTCTTC. It specifies CASSILRTGKGHNEQFF.

This sequence joins TRBV5-1 and TRBJ2-1; D is possibly TRBD1 (6 bases). The CDR3 runs 13 residues. Per germline, CDR1 SGHRS and CDR2 YFSETQ. Trimming shortened V by 4 bases and J by 8 bases, and 13 bases separated the two germline ends. CDR3 DNA: TGCGCCAGCAGCCGCGGACAGAAAGATGAGCAGTTCTTC. It codes for CASSRGQKDEQFF.

V usage is TRBV28 and J usage is TRBJ1-5, with D possibly matching TRBD1 (6 bases). The germline V gene encodes CDR1 MDHEN and CDR2 SYDVKM. This CDR3 is 17 amino acids long. Trimming shortened V by 6 bases and J by 3 bases, and 21 bases separated the two germline ends. The CDR3 sequence is CASSLTQGGGPNQPQHF. CDR3 nucleotide sequence: TGTGCCAGCAGCCTAACCCAAGGGGGGGGACCCAATCAGCCCCAGCATTTT.

This clone was seen only once. The chain has TRBV6-2 or TRBV6-3 and TRBJ2-5, with TRBD1 identical over 7 bases. Germline lookup yields CDR1 MNHEY and CDR2 SVGEGT. The J segment lost 7 bases and the V segment lost 6 bases, leaving 11 bases of the junction unmatched. This CDR3 comprises 14 residues. The DNA of the CDR3 is TGTGCCAGCAGCCCCGGGACAGCCCATGGGACCCAGTACTTC. The encoded protein is CASSPGTAHGTQYF.

The chain carries TRBV28 and TRBJ2-1, with 8 bases lining up with TRBD2. CDR1 and CDR2 from the germline V gene are MDHEN and SYDVKM. Trimming took 6 bases from V and 4 from J; bases not matched to a gene: 14. The CDR3 contains 17 residues. CDR3 bases: TGTGCCAGCAGGGCCCCCTGGGCGGGAGGCCTTTACAATGAGCAGTTCTTC. It encodes CASRAPWAGGLYNEQFF.

The rearrangement joins TRBV5-1 to TRBJ1-2; possibly TRBD1 for D (5 bases). V lost 0 bases and J lost 4, with 16 bases in between. CDR3 length equals 16 residues. From germline, CDR1 is SGHRS and CDR2 YFSETQ. As DNA, the CDR3 is TGCGCCAGCAGCTTGGCCGACGGGCAGGGCCCCTATGGCTACACCTTC. Amino acid sequence: CASSLADGQGPYGYTF. The full variable domain, its missing parts supplied by reference TRBV5-1 and TRBJ1-2, is KAGVTQTPRYLIKTRGQQVTLSCSPISGHRSVSWYQQTPGQGLQFLFEYFSETQRNKGNFPGRFSGRQFSNSRSEMNVSTLELGDSALYLCASSLADGQGPYGYTFGSGTRLTVV.

This clone showed up just once. The chain joins TRBV18 to TRBJ2-7; possibly TRBD1 for D (6 bases). CDR3 size: 16 residues. The germline CDR1 and CDR2 sequences are KGHSH and LQKENI. V was shortened by 6 bases and J by 1 base, with 19 bases between the two germline ends. In DNA, the CDR3 is TGTGCCAGCTCTCGCTTCCAAGCAGGGGCATCCTACGAGCAGTACTTC. This encodes CASSRFQAGASYEQYF.

The rearrangement uses TRBV19 and TRBJ2-1; 7 nucleotides agree with TRBD2. V dropped 8 bases and J dropped 0; count of bases not matched to a gene: 10. The CDR3 consists of 16 residues. The germline V gene has CDR1 LNHDA and CDR2 SQIVND (reference sequence). The CDR3 loop is CASSLLAESSYNEQFF. CDR3 nucleotides: TGTGCCAGTTCTCTTCTAGCGGAAAGCTCCTACAATGAGCAGTTCTTC.

The CDR3 is CASSRAGYHKETQYF. The CDR3 DNA sequence: TGTGCCAGCAGCAGAGCGGGGTATCACAAAGAGACCCAGTACTTC. The J gene is TRBJ2-5, the V gene TRBV6-5; 7 bases are shared with TRBD2. The CDR3 loop spans 15 amino acids. Trimming removed 6 bases from V and 3 bases from J; junction bases left unmatched: 10. Looked up from germline, CDR1 is MNHEY and CDR2 is SVGAGI.

The chain is built from TRBV28 and TRBJ2-5, with D unclear. Trimming took off 1 base at V and 2 bases at J, with 14 bases between the two ends. This CDR3 has 16 residues. Germline assignment: CDR1 MDHEN and CDR2 SYDVKM. The CDR3 DNA reads TGTGCCAGCAGTTTATCGGCAGGTAAAGGACAAGAGACCCAGTACTTC. The encoded protein is CASSLSAGKGQETQYF.

J is TRBJ1-6 and V is TRBV11-2; 7 bases line up with TRBD1. The germline gives CDR1 SGHAT, CDR2 FQNNGV. This CDR3 region has 14 residues. V dropped 1 base and J dropped 9; count of bases not matched to a gene: 3. The CDR3 nucleotides are TGTGCCAGCAGCTTAGGAGGGGACAGTTCACCCCTCCACTTT. Its protein product is CASSLGGDSSPLHF.

This clone has more than one count but fewer than ten. The chain uses TRBV7-2 and TRBJ2-7; D perhaps matches TRBD1 (6 bases). Germline V gene lookup returns CDR1 SGHTA and CDR2 FQGNSA. Trimming removed 4 bases from V and 4 bases from J, with 8 bases in between. This CDR3 is built from 12 residues. The CDR3 sequence: CASSSRGYEQYF. The CDR3 DNA reads as TGTGCCAGCAGCTCCAGGGGATACGAGCAGTACTTC. The whole variable domain, remainder taken from reference TRBV7-2 and TRBJ2-7, is GAGVSQSPSNKVTEKGKDVELRCDPISGHTALYWYRQSLGQGLEFLIYFQGNSAPDKSGLPSDRFSAERTGGSVSTLTIQRTQQEDSAVYLCASSSRGYEQYFGPGTRLTVT.

This clone was seen a few times. This chain links TRBV9 with TRBJ2-1; D unclear. V lost 0 bases and J 7 bases, leaving 14 bases between the germline ends. The CDR3 consists of 15 residues. Germline V gene lookup returns CDR1 SGDLS and CDR2 YYNGEE. CDR3 DNA: TGTGCCAGCAGCGTAGGTGCGCTAGGTAGGAATGAGCAGTTCTTC. This gives the protein CASSVGALGRNEQFF.

V is TRBV7-3 and J is TRBJ2-3, with a weak D call TRBD2 (7 bases). Germline lookup yields CDR1 SGHTA and CDR2 FQGTGA. The CDR3 runs to 14 residues. The germline V and J ends were trimmed by 8 bases and 2 bases, with 14 bases remaining between them. The CDR3 here is CASWWGGATDTQYF. CDR3 sequence (DNA): TGTGCCAGCTGGTGGGGGGGGGCCACAGATACGCAGTATTTT.

This clone was observed once. The chain is built from TRBV6-5 and TRBJ2-7; D might be TRBD1 (6 bases). Per germline, CDR1 MNHEY and CDR2 SVGAGI. V dropped 5 bases and J dropped 5 bases, with 19 bases sitting between them. This CDR3 has 15 residues. CDR3 loop: CASSPRDTRRNEQYF. Written as DNA, the CDR3 is TGTGCCAGCAGTCCCCGGGACACCCGCCGGAACGAGCAGTACTTC.

CDR3 loop: CASSPGTSGTPSTDTQYF. CDR3 DNA sequence: TGTGCCAGCAGCCCCGGGACTAGCGGCACTCCTAGCACAGATACGCAGTATTTT. This rearrangement joins TRBV7-9 to TRBJ2-3; 11 positions agree with TRBD2. The germline V gene encodes CDR1 SEHNR and CDR2 FQNEAQ (reference sequence). The CDR3 is made up of 18 amino acids. With V trimmed by 5 bases and J by 0 bases, 10 bases remained unmatched.

This clone was counted a few times. The chain couples TRBV5-1 to TRBJ2-3; unclear D gene. Germline V lookup: CDR1 SGHRS, CDR2 YFSETQ. The CDR3 loop spans 14 amino acids. Trimming stripped 1 base from V and 1 base from J, with 7 bases between. The CDR3 DNA reads as TGCGCCAGCAGCTTGTTGGGCCGCACAGATACGCAGTATTTT. Residues: CASSLLGRTDTQYF. The full variable domain, in which reference TRBV5-1 and TRBJ2-3 provide the parts outside the CDR3, is KAGVTQTPRYLIKTRGQQVTLSCSPISGHRSVSWYQQTPGQGLQFLFEYFSETQRNKGNFPGRFSGRQFSNSRSEMNVSTLELGDSALYLCASSLLGRTDTQYFGPGTRLTVL.

The chain carries TRBV7-2 and TRBJ2-7, with 11 bases identical to TRBD2. The length of the CDR3 is 15 residues. CDR1 SGHTA and CDR2 FQGNSA come from the germline V gene. Unmatched junction bases numbered 4, after V lost 3 bases and J lost 3 bases. The CDR3 nucleotides are TGTGCCAGCAGCTTCGGGACTAGCGGTTACTACGAGCAGTACTTC. Translated: CASSFGTSGYYEQYF.

Only one count was recorded for this clone. The chain employs TRBV2 and TRBJ1-2, with TRBD1 as a possible D gene (5 bases). The CDR3 is 13 amino acids. Per germline, CDR1 SNHLY and CDR2 FYNNEI. The V end was cut by 7 bases, the J end by 7 bases, with 16 bases between. DNA of the CDR3: TGTGCCAGCAATCAGGGCCCAAGAGGTGGCTACACCTTC. Amino acid sequence: CASNQGPRGGYTF. The full variable domain, in which reference TRBV2 and TRBJ1-2 provide the parts outside the CDR3, is EPEVTQTPSHQVTQMGQEVILRCVPISNHLYFYWYRQILGQKVEFLVSFYNNEISEKSEIFDDQFSVERPDGSNFTLKIRSTKLEDSAMYFCASNQGPRGGYTFGSGTRLTVV.

This chain links TRBV3-1 (or the pseudogene TRBV3-2) with TRBJ1-3, with 11 bases lining up with TRBD1. The germline gives CDR1 LGHDT, CDR2 YNNKEL (reference sequence). This CDR3 has 16 residues. V lost 5 bases to trimming and J lost 9 bases; unmatched junction nucleotides: 12. CDR3 region: CASSSWTGGVGSTIYF. In nucleotides, the CDR3 is TGTGCCAGCAGCTCTTGGACAGGGGGCGTCGGTAGCACCATATATTTT.

J is TRBJ2-7 and V is TRBV6-1; 11 bases agree with TRBD2. The CDR3 loop spans 15 amino acids. V lost 2 bases and J lost 1; bases outside the gene matches: 1. Germline CDR1 and CDR2: MNHNS and SASEGT. CDR3 sequence: CASSELAGGSYEQYF. CDR3 coding DNA: TGTGCCAGCAGTGAATTAGCGGGAGGGTCCTACGAGCAGTACTTC.